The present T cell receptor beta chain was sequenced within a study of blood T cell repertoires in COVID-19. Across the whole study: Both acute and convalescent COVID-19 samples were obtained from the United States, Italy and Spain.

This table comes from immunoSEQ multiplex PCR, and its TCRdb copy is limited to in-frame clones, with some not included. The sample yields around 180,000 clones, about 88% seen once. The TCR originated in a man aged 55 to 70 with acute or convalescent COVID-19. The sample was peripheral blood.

CDR3 loop: CASSFGRGPRETQYF. CDR3 nucleotides: TGTGCCAGCAGCTTCGGGAGGGGGCCGCGAGAGACCCAGTACTTC. The chain recombines TRBV7-9 with TRBJ2-5, with D perhaps matching TRBD2 (8 bases). Germline V CDR1 and CDR2: SEHNR, FQNEAQ (reference sequence). V was cut by 3 bases and J by 4 bases, with 15 bases left in between. The CDR3 has 15 residues.